These 11 T cell receptor beta chains share one sample of origin, sequenced in a study of blood T cell repertoires in COVID-19. Clones were read by immunoSEQ multiplex PCR, and TCRdb kept only the in-frame ones, dropping some. The data hold fewer than 350,000 clones, with roughly nine tenths observed a single time. Sequenced: peripheral blood. These receptors were taken from a woman in her 30s with COVID-19, enrolled during active disease.

This clone was seen just once. This chain links TRBV19 with TRBJ1-2; 7 nucleotides match TRBD1. The CDR3 runs to 14 residues. The V segment lost 6 bases and the J segment 5 bases; nucleotides outside the gene matches: 9. In germline, CDR1 is LNHDA, CDR2 SQIVND (reference sequence). Written as DNA, the CDR3 is TGTGCCAGTAGACATACAGGGGATGGATATGGCTACACCTTC. This encodes CASRHTGDGYGYTF.

The V gene is TRBV27, the J gene TRBJ2-7; 11 nucleotides align to TRBD1. The length of the CDR3 is 15 residues. Germline loops: CDR1 MNHEY, CDR2 SMNVEV (reference sequence). Germline trimming cut 3 bases from V and 5 bases from J; bases unmatched to any gene: 6. This CDR3 reads CASSLRTGGLNEQYF. CDR3 sequence (DNA): TGTGCCAGCAGTTTGAGGACAGGGGGCTTGAACGAGCAGTACTTC.

The V call is TRBV7-6, the J call TRBJ2-7, with a tentative D call TRBD1 (5 bases). Germline V lookup: CDR1 SGHVS, CDR2 FNYEAQ. The CDR3 totals 12 residues. The ends were cut back, 1 base at V and 7 bases at J, with 8 bases in the middle. The CDR3 here is CASSLGRTEQYF. The CDR3 DNA reads as TGTGCCAGCAGCTTAGGACGGACAGAGCAGTACTTC.

In its sample, this clone was seen a few times. The chain is built from TRBV19 and TRBJ1-5; 11 bases are shared with TRBD1. The CDR3 runs 19 residues. V dropped 6 bases and J dropped 0; count of bases not matched to a gene: 13. Germline CDR1 is LNHDA and CDR2 is SQIVND (reference sequence). Here the CDR3 reads CASSPTGTGGWGSNQPQHF. For the CDR3, the DNA is TGTGCCAGTAGCCCAACCGGGACAGGGGGATGGGGTAGCAATCAGCCCCAGCATTTT.

Only one count was recorded for this clone. This chain joins TRBV19 and TRBJ1-1, with D unclear. V gave up 3 bases and J gave up 5 bases, with 10 bases separating them. Per germline, CDR1 LNHDA and CDR2 SQIVND (reference sequence). This CDR3 has 13 residues. The CDR3 loop is CASSMGTGTEAFF. CDR3 coding DNA: TGTGCCAGTAGTATGGGTACGGGGACTGAAGCTTTCTTT.

The CDR3 protein is CASSQDGTVGNTIYF. The DNA for the CDR3 is TGTGCCAGCAGCCAAGATGGGACAGTCGGAAACACCATATATTTT. The V gene is TRBV4-2, the J gene TRBJ1-3, with 7 bases identical to TRBD1. There are 15 residues in the CDR3. V dropped 0 bases and J dropped 4; count of bases not matched to a gene: 3. Germline lookup yields CDR1 LGHNA and CDR2 YNFKEQ.

The chain joins TRBV14 to TRBJ2-2, with TRBD2 matching over 12 bases. The length of the CDR3 is 18 residues. Trimming at V came to 1 base and at J to 5 bases, leaving 8 bases not matched to a gene. Germline V gene lookup returns CDR1 SGHDN and CDR2 FVKESK. The CDR3 DNA follows: TGTGCCAGCAGCCAAGTACTAGCGGGGGGCCTGTGGACCGGGGAGCTGTTTTTT. It specifies CASSQVLAGGLWTGELFF.

V and J are TRBV29-1 and TRBJ1-2; perhaps TRBD1 as D (6 bases). The V end was cut by 0 bases, the J end by 4 bases, with 12 bases between. Germline V gene sequence: CDR1 SQVTM, CDR2 ANQGSEA. The CDR3 is 14 amino acids. The CDR3 loop is CSVEDRRTVYGYTF. The CDR3 DNA reads TGCAGCGTTGAAGATCGTCGGACAGTCTATGGCTACACCTTC.

This chain links TRBV5-4 with TRBJ2-1; D gene uncertain. The CDR3 covers 12 residues. The germline V gene has CDR1 SGHNT and CDR2 YYREEE (reference sequence). Trimming took 0 bases from V and 6 from J, leaving 4 bases between them. The CDR3 region has the DNA TGTGCCAGCAGCTTGGAAGCCAATGAGCAGTTCTTC. Amino acid sequence: CASSLEANEQFF.

This sequence joins TRBV5-1 and TRBJ1-2, with a tentative D call TRBD1 (6 bases). The CDR3 has 14 amino acids. Germline-derived CDR1 and CDR2 are SGHRS and YFSETQ. V was cut by 4 bases and J by 3 bases, with 13 bases left in between. The CDR3 region is CASSREGGYYGYTF. DNA of the CDR3: TGCGCCAGCAGCCGGGAGGGGGGCTACTATGGCTACACCTTC.

The V and J genes are TRBV28 and TRBJ2-2; 8 nucleotides match TRBD2. The CDR3 length is 17 residues. The germline V gene has CDR1 MDHEN and CDR2 SYDVKM. V lost 3 bases and J lost 3; bases outside the gene matches: 9. CDR3 nucleotide sequence: TGTGCCAGCAGTTTTGGGTCGGGGGGGCCCCACACCGGGGAGCTGTTTTTT. It yields the protein CASSFGSGGPHTGELFF.